Each of the 8 T cell receptor beta chains below was sequenced from the same sample in a study of OX40 agonist ivuxolimab in advanced cancers. Here immunoSEQ multiplex PCR was the method, and the copy in TCRdb shows in-frame clones only, minus some. This table holds more than 35,000 clones, roughly 82% found once. This specimen consisted of CD4+ or CD8+ T cells sorted from blood, obtained in a trial of the OX40 agonist ivuxolimab. The receptors derive from an adult with an advanced solid tumor such as melanoma, head and neck, liver or kidney cancer.

V is TRBV27 and J is TRBJ1-6, with D perhaps matching TRBD1 (5 bases). Germline assignment: CDR1 MNHEY and CDR2 SMNVEV (reference sequence). With 1 base removed from V and 10 bases from J, the gap between germline ends came to 11 bases. The CDR3 is 14 residues long. CDR3 residues: CASSLFPGFSPLHF. The DNA for the CDR3 is TGTGCCAGCAGTTTATTCCCAGGGTTCTCACCCCTCCACTTT.

V and J are TRBV4-1 and TRBJ2-7; D unclear. The CDR3 consists of 15 residues. V gave up 1 base and J gave up 3 bases, with 13 bases separating them. The V gene's germline CDR1 is MGHRA and CDR2 YSYEKL. In nucleotides, the CDR3 is TGCGCCAGCAGCCAAGTTAAAGGGCCGATCTACGAGCAGTACTTC. This translates into CASSQVKGPIYEQYF.

This clone occurred once. DNA of the CDR3: TGTGCCAGCCTGAAGGGGTACTATGGCTACACCTTC. It specifies CASLKGYYGYTF. This chain uses TRBV6-5 with TRBJ1-2; weak D call: TRBD1 (5 bases). The CDR3 covers 12 residues. The germline V gene has CDR1 MNHEY and CDR2 SVGAGI. V gave up 8 bases and J gave up 3 bases, with 10 bases separating them.

This clone is a singleton in its sample. The chain uses TRBV4-1 and TRBJ1-1; the D gene is possibly TRBD1 (6 bases). This CDR3 is built from 14 residues. Trimming removed 6 bases from V and 7 bases from J, with 18 bases in between. Germline-derived CDR1 and CDR2 are MGHRA and YSYEKL. The CDR3 protein is CASRLYQGPNEAFF. The CDR3 DNA follows: TGCGCCAGCAGGCTGTACCAGGGGCCCAATGAAGCTTTCTTT.

The chain joins TRBV9 to TRBJ2-1; perhaps TRBD2 as D (7 bases). The CDR3 contains 16 residues. Germline V gene lookup returns CDR1 SGDLS and CDR2 YYNGEE. V lost 3 bases, J lost 7 bases, and 20 bases lay in between. The CDR3 loop is CASSAGGLALANEQFF. The CDR3 coding sequence is TGTGCCAGCAGCGCCGGGGGGCTAGCGCTGGCAAATGAGCAGTTCTTC. The whole variable domain, filled in from reference TRBV9 and TRBJ2-1, reads DSGVTQTPKHLITATGQRVTLRCSPRSGDLSVYWYQQSLDQGLQFLIQYYNGEERAKGNILERFSAQQFPDLHSELNLSSLELGDSALYFCASSAGGLALANEQFFGPGTRLTVL.

The rearrangement uses TRBV7-2 and TRBJ2-1; 12 bases align to TRBD2. This CDR3 is built from 15 residues. CDR1 and CDR2 (germline): SGHTA, FQGNSA. J was trimmed by 4 bases and V by 4 bases; bases with no gene match: 2. The CDR3 nucleotides are TGTGCCAGCAGCTACGGGACTAGCGGGTACAATGAGCAGTTCTTC. Its protein is CASSYGTSGYNEQFF.

Concerning this clone itself: The same CDR3 also results from other DNA sequences found in this sample. The chain carries TRBV6-6 and TRBJ2-1; D is possibly TRBD1 (5 bases). Looked up from germline, CDR1 is MNHNY and CDR2 is SVGAGI (reference sequence). CDR3 length: 12 residues. V was clipped by 3 bases and J by 9 bases, with 9 bases between them. The CDR3 coding sequence is TGTGCCAGCAGTTATCCAGGGCTTGAGCAGTTCTTC. Translated, it gives CASSYPGLEQFF.

Concerning this clone itself: The same CDR3 arises from other DNA sequences in this sample as well. The chain has TRBV19 and TRBJ2-7; TRBD1 aligns across 11 bases. There are 14 residues in the CDR3. V lost 9 bases to trimming and J lost 3 bases; unmatched junction nucleotides: 7. CDR1 and CDR2 (germline): LNHDA, SQIVND (reference sequence). CDR3 sequence reads: CASSMGTGGYEQYF. As DNA, the CDR3 is TGTGCCAGCTCTATGGGGACAGGGGGCTACGAGCAGTACTTC.